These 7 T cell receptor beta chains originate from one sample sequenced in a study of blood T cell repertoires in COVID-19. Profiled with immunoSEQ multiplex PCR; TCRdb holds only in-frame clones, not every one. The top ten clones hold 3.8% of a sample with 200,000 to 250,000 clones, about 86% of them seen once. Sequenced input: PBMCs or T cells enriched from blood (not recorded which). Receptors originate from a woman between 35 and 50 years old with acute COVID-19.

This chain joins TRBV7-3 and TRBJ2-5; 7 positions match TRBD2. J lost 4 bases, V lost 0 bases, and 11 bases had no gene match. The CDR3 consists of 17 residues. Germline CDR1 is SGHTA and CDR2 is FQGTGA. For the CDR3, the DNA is TGTGCCAGCAGCTTAACAATGACTAGCCGGTCGGGAGAGACCCAGTACTTC. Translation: CASSLTMTSRSGETQYF.

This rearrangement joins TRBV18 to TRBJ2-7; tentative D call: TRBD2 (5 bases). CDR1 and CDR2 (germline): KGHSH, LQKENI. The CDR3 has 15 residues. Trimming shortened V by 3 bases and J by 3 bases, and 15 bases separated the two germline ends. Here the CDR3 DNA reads TGTGCCAGCTCACCCACCCTGGCAAGCGGCTACGAGCAGTACTTC. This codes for CASSPTLASGYEQYF.

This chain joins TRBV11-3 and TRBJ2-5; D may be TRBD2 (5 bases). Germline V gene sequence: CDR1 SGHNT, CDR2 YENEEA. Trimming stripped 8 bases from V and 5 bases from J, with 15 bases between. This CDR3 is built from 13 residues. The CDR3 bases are TGTGCCAGCGGAAGGATGAGGAGGGAGACCCAGTACTTC. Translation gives CASGRMRRETQYF.

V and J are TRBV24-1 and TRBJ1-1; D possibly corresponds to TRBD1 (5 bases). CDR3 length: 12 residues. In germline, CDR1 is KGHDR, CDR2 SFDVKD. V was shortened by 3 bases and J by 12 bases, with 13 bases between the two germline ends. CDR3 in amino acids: CATSDPSTATFF. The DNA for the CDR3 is TGTGCCACCAGTGATCCTTCGACAGCGACTTTCTTT.

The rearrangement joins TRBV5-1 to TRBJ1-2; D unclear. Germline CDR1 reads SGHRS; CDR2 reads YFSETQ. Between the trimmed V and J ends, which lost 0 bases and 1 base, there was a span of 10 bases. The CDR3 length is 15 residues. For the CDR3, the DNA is TGCGCCAGCAGCTTGGGAGGGATAGATAACTATGGCTACACCTTC. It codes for CASSLGGIDNYGYTF.

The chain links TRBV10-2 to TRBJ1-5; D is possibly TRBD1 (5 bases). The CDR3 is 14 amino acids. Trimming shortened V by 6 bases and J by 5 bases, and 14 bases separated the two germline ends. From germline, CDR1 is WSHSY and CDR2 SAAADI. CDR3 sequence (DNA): TGCGCCAGCAGCTTTGACAGCCTTGATCAGCCCCAGCATTTT. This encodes CASSFDSLDQPQHF.

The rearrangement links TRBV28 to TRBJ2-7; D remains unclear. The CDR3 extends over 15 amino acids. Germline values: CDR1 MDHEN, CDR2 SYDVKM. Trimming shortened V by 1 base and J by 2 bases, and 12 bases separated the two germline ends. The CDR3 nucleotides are TGTGCCAGCAGTTTATCGGCGAGGCCGCCCTACGAGCAGTACTTC. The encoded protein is CASSLSARPPYEQYF.